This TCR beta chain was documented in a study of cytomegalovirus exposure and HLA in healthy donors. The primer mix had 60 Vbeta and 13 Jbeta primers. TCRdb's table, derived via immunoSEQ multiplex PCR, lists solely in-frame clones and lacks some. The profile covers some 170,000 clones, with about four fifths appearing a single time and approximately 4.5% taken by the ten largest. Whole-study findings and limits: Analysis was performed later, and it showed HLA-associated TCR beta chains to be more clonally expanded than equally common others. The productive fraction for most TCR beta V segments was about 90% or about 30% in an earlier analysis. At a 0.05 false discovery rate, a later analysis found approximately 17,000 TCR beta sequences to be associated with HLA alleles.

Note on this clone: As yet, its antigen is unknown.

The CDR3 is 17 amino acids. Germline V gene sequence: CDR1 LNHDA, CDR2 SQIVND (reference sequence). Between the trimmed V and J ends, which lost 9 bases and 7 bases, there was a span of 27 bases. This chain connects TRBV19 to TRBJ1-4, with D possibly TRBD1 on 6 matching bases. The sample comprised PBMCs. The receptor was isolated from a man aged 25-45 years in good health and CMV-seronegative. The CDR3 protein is CASSALERAGVSEKLFF. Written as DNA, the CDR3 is TGTGCCAGCAGTGCGTTAGAACGGGCAGGGGTCTCTGAAAAACTGTTTTTT. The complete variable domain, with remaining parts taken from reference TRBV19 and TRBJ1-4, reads DGGITQSPKYLFRKEGQNVTLSCEQNLNHDAMYWYRQDPGQGLRLIYYSQIVNDFQKGDIAEGYSVSREKKESFPLTVTSAQKNPTAFYLCASSALERAGVSEKLFFGSGTQLSVL.